This T cell receptor beta chain was found in a study of TIL therapy for anti-PD-1-resistant metastatic lung cancer (dated by TCRdb to the early 2020s). Context from the whole study: Tumors were harvested before any PD-1/PD-L1 blockade; patients then received nivolumab, and those progressing received lymphodepletion, expanded TIL infusion and IL-2. Among the enrolled patients, the median age was approximately 49 years (range about 38-85), and the median tumor PD-L1 proportion score was about 6%. The cohort was composed predominantly of lung adenocarcinoma, with a handful of EGFR-mutant and two ALK-rearranged tumors included, and half of patients were identified as current or former smokers. Across the cohort, whole-exome sequencing showed a median non-synonymous tumor mutation burden of roughly 1.5 mutations per megabase. Clonotypes were tracked across tumor, expanded TIL product and serial blood samples by T cell receptor beta sequencing of tumor and peripheral blood. Points the paper makes about the study in general: Generalizability was limited because the cohort was highly selected, with more treatment-naive, never-smoker and oncogene-addicted patients included than is typical. Clonotypes from the infused TIL partially replaced the baseline peripheral repertoire and then declined over months, and persistence showed no apparent association with response. The study protocol defined all tumor marker inferences as exploratory.

Turning to this clone: Its target antigen remains unknown. Qualities for individual bases were not recorded, and no much larger clone is one base off.

Per the germline V gene (reference sequence), GTSNPN is the CDR1 and SVGIG is the CDR2. The CDR3 has 11 amino acids, counting the end cysteine and phenylalanine. Only the CDR3 DNA stays, 33 bases, in frame from base 1. A distance of 5 bases separates the germline ends of V and J, which lose 0 bases and 6 bases respectively. Interpreted using the paper, the time point label stands for: pre-treatment sample, taken before nivolumab and TIL therapy. Adults with stage 4 NSCLC were enrolled in a dual-center phase I trial from October 2017 to early 2020. Samples came from a single-arm, open-label phase I trial of tumor-infiltrating lymphocyte therapy with nivolumab in advanced non-small cell lung cancer. Mononuclear cells from blood collected in EDTA tubes were isolated on a Ficoll gradient and snap-frozen as pellets, and DNA was then extracted using a Qiagen mini-prep kit. The immunoSEQ v3 hsTCRB kit was used to amplify TCR beta CDR3 regions from genomic DNA through bias-controlled multiplex PCR. The TCR libraries were sequenced on an Illumina NextSeq 500 to about 2.1 million read pairs for survey level or about 4.5-6 million read pairs for deep level. The authors processed their data as follows. V, D and J genes were assigned, non-productive sequences were removed, and clonality was reported by immunoSEQ Analyzer software. Repertoires of infused TIL and blood were compared using productive Simpson clonality and the Morisita overlap index of productive TRB rearrangements. For each clone in blood, the absolute clonotype count was estimated by multiplying the lymphocyte count by the CD3+ fraction and by the clone's productive frequency. Not all clones reach the TCRdb copy of this immuneACCESS table, which keeps in-frame sequences only. Checked studies attribute under half of the gap to unresolved V genes and leave the rest unexplained. Clone size and the V and J calls come from that table; the DNA yielded D and trimming. The sample profile shows about 53,000 clones; around 70% of them were found once. More than 1.5% of the sample rests with the top ten.

The sequencing here drew on blood, taken at baseline. The rearranged segments are TRBV30 and TRBJ1-2; too little of a D gene remains to name it. The sequence was obtained from a person between 30 and 79 years old with non-small cell lung cancer. CDR3 protein: CAWSVRNGYTF. The DNA reads TGTGCCTGGAGTGTAAGGAATGGCTACACCTTC. The reference TRBV30 and TRBJ1-2 proteins fill in what lies around the CDR3, so the full variable domain reads SQTIHQWPATLVQPVGSPLSLECTVEGTSNPNLYWYRQAAGRGLQLLFYSVGIGQISSEVPQNLSASRPQDRQFILSSKKLLLSDSGFYLCAWSVRNGYTFGSGTRLTVV.